This T cell receptor beta chain was recorded in a study of control samples from healthy donors and cancer patients. This clone has only a few counts. Only in-frame clones appear in the TCRdb table, and some are missing; sequencing was by immunoSEQ multiplex PCR. The table includes tens of thousands of clones, 84% detected once. Germline values: CDR1 SGHNT, CDR2 YENEEA. Trimming stripped 0 bases from V and 5 bases from J, with 8 bases between. CDR3 length equals 13 residues. The clonotype was recovered from a man in his forties or fifties in good health. Sequencing input: blood. V is TRBV11-3 and J is TRBJ2-7; D may correspond to TRBD1 or TRBD2 (5 bases each). CDR3 amino acids: CASSLDLGDEQYF. The CDR3 DNA follows: TGTGCCAGCAGCTTAGATCTGGGGGACGAGCAGTACTTC. The whole variable domain, filled in from reference TRBV11-3 and TRBJ2-7, reads EAGVVQSPRYKIIEKKQPVAFWCNPISGHNTLYWYLQNLGQGPELLIRYENEEAVDDSQLPKDRFSAERLKGVDSTLKIQPAELGDSAVYLCASSLDLGDEQYFGPGTRLTVT.